These T cell receptor beta chains were read from a single sample in a study of blood T cell repertoires in COVID-19. Measured with immunoSEQ multiplex PCR; TCRdb has only the in-frame clones, and not every one. Among about 120,000 clones listed, roughly four fifths were seen once. The source material was peripheral blood. Receptor source: a woman aged 60-75 years with acute or convalescent COVID-19. Both conserved end residues are trimmed from each CDR3. The D gene is left open where the match is weak.

. TRBV10-3 AISDQRTEAF
TRBD1 TRBV6-5 ASSYSRDSYEQY
. TRBV19 ASSGQISNQPQH
. TRBV7-2 ASSLRSARSYNSPLH
TRBD1 TRBV29-1 SAGTDYGYT
. TRBV4-1 ASSHTEGAF
. TRBV7-9 ASSLTWATNTGELF
TRBD1 TRBV2 ASSAWTGAGGYT
. TRBV5-6 ASSLQRTDSPLH
. TRBV3-1/TRBV3-2 ASSPSGNTIY
. TRBV30 AWSVLDYTEAF
TRBD1 TRBV18 ASSPFNRGTNTEAF
. TRBV11-3 ASSLGAYEQY
TRBD1 TRBV15 ATSRDMGQGWGYT
. TRBV6-2/TRBV6-3 ASSYSQSYEQY
TRBD1 TRBV18 ASSPSTGEASNGYT
. TRBV6-5 ASREGGGNQPQH
TRBD1 TRBV28 ASSLWDRDSPLH
. TRBV6-2/TRBV6-3 ASSSHLSEGDTEAF
. TRBV6-5 ASRLTDNYGYT
TRBD2 TRBV5-1 ASSLGPGGYEQY
. TRBV29-1 SHLADSYEQY
. TRBV7-9 ASSSRESMNTEAF
. TRBV30 ASDQGSDQPQH
. TRBV5-1 ASSTAGWGNYGYT